This TCR beta chain was found in a study of T cell responses to AZD1222 COVID-19 vaccine. Study results and caveats: No repertoire was sampled before or during the peak T cell response, only after it.

Produced via immunoSEQ multiplex PCR; TCRdb's table is partial and in-frame only. The profile shows fewer than 130,000 clones, 70% to 90% of them singletons. This clone has just one count. Its antigen is still unknown. The TCR comes from an adult who received the AZD1222 COVID-19 vaccine. The sequencing used peripheral blood, collected 28 days after the second AZD1222 dose.

The CDR3 bases are TGTGCCACCAGCAGAGAAAGGGAGGAGAGTCAGTACTTC. Translated: CATSREREESQYF. The chain joins TRBV15 to TRBJ2-4; D might be TRBD2 (6 bases). Trimming left V 0 bases short and J 12 bases short, with 12 bases between. Germline V gene data show CDR1 as LNHNV and CDR2 as YYDKDF (reference sequence). The CDR3 is 13 amino acids.